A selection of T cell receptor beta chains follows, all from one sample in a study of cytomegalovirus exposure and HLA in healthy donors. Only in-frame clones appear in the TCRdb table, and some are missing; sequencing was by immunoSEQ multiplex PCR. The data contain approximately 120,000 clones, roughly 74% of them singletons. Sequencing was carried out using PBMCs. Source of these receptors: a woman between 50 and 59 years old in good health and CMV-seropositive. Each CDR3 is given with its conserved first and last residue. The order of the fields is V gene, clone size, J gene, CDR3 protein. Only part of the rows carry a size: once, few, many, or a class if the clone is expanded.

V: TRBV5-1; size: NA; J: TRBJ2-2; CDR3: CATRQGASTGELFF
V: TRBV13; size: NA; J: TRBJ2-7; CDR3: CASSLRGARGYEQYF
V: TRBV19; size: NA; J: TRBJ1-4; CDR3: CASSQRPRLTTNEKLFF
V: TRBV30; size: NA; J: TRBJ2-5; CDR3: CAWRPKAGTGIQETQYF
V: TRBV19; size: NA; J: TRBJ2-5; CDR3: CAGYSRTQYF
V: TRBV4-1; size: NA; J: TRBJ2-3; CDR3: CASSQDRDRSTDTQYF
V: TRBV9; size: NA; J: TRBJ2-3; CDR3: CASSKTSGGSYSTDTQYF
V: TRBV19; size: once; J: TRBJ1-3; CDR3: CASSSWTGTSGNTIYF
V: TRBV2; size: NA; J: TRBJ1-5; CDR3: CASSREIQQPQHF
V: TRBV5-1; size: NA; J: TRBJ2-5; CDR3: CASAGWTTETQYF
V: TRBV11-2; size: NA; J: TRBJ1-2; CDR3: CASSWGTGGYGYTF
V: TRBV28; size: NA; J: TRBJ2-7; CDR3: CASSLGSRLLYEQYF
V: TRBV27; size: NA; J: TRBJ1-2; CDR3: CASGARGWGIYGYTF
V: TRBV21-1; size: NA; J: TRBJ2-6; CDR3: CASPTGFPGANVLTF
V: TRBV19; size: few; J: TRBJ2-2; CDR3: CASGETGSTGELFF
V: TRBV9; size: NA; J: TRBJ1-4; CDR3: CASSLGQAFNEKLFF
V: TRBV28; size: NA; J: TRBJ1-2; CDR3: CASSRGQGPYGYTF
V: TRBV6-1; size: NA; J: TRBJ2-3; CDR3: CASSDPRRSSTDTQYF
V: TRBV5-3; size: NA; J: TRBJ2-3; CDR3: CARSLSAESTDTQYF
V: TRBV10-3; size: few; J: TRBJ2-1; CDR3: CAITPGFYEQFF
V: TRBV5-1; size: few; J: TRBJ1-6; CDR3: CASSGGSYANSPLHF
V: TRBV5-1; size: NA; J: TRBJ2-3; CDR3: CASSSDRGKSDTQYF
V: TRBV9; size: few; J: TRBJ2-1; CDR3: CASSVLAGGPYEQFF
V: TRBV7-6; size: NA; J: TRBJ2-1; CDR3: CASSLEGRGYNEQFF
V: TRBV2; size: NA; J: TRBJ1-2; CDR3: CASSEGQVSNYGYTF
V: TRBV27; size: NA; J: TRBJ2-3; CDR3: CASSLILAGLNTQYF
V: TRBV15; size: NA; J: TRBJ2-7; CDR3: CATSRDPGGPYEQYF
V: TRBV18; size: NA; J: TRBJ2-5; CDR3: CASSPFWQGETQYF
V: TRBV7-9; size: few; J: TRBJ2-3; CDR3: CASSLGLAGTDTQYF
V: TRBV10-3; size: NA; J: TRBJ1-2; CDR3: CAISGGLSYGYTF
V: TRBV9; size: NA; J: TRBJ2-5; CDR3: CASPGGSGTEQETQYF
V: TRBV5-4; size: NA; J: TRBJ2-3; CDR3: CASSSSRGSTDTQYF
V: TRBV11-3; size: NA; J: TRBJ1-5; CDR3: CASSLVGTGVNQPQHF
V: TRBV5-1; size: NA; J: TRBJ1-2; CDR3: CASSLPTGQGHGYTF
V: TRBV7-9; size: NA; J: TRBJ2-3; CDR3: CASSLGLDRGRADTQYF
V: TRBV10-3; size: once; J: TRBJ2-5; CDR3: CAISEGALYQETQYF
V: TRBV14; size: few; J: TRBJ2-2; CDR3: CASSQRTVTGELFF